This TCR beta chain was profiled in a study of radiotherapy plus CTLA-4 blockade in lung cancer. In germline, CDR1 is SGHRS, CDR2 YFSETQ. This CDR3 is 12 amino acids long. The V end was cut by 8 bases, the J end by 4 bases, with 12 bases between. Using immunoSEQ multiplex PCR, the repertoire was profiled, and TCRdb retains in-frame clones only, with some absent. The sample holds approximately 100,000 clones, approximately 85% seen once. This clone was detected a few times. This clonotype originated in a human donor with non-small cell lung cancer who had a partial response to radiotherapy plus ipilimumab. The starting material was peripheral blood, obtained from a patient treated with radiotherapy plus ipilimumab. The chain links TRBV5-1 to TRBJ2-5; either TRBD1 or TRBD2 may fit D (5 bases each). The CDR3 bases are TGCGCCAGTAGCGACCAGGGAGAGACCCAGTACTTC. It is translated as CASSDQGETQYF.